One sample yielded the 13 T cell receptor beta chains listed below, sequenced in a study of Tregs in tolerant kidney transplant recipients. Measured with immunoSEQ multiplex PCR; TCRdb has only the in-frame clones, and not every one. Recorded for this sample: approximately 50,000 clones. The input for sequencing was CD4+ T cells from blood, taken before the transplant. Every receptor here comes from a human donor who received a combined kidney and bone marrow transplant.

Remarks on this clone: At the DNA level, this CDR3 is encoded by other sequences in the same sample as well. The CDR3 here is CASSLVRGGGYEQYF. The covered CDR3 bases are TGTGCCAGCAGCTTAGTGCGAGGGGGTGGGTACGAG. This chain links TRBV7-2 with TRBJ2-7, with D possibly being TRBD1 (6 bases). From the germline J gene comes the end of the CDR3, since the read stops 3 residues before it. V was trimmed by 1 base and J by 4 bases, leaving 14 bases between them. CDR1 and CDR2 from the germline V gene are SGHTA and FQGNSA. The CDR3 runs to 15 residues.

A word on this clone: The sequence runs out 3 residues before the end of the CDR3; the remainder is reconstructed from the germline J gene. The chain carries TRBV5-6 and TRBJ2-3; TRBD2 is a possible D gene (6 bases). Germline V gene lookup returns CDR1 SGHDT and CDR2 YYEEEE. This CDR3 comprises 14 residues. V dropped 2 bases and J dropped 2 bases, with 9 bases sitting between them. CDR3 DNA, as far as it was read: TGTGCCAGCAGCTTTAGACTAGTCACAGATACG. Amino acids: CASSFRLVTDT. The whole CDR3 is CASSFRLVTDTQYF.

To note about this clone: The CDR3 end lies 3 residues beyond the end of the read and is filled in from the germline J gene. The chain is built from TRBV2 and TRBJ1-4, with D tentatively TRBD1 (5 bases). The germline V gene encodes CDR1 SNHLY and CDR2 FYNNEI. V shed 4 bases and J shed 8 bases, with 11 bases lying between them. The CDR3 runs to 13 residues. Here the CDR3 reads CASSGGGWEKLFF. The sequenced CDR3 bases are TGTGCCAGCAGTGGGGGCGGTTGGGAAAAA.

Comments on this clone: The read stops 3 residues short of the end of the CDR3; the missing end is completed from the germline J gene. V and J are TRBV7-6 and TRBJ2-5; 8 bases are a match to TRBD2. Per the germline V gene, CDR1 is SGHVS and CDR2 is FNYEAQ. The CDR3 is 14 residues long. The junction had 0 bases not matched to a gene; V was cut back by 3 bases and J by 0 bases. The CDR3 sequence: CASSLRGDQETQYF. The covered CDR3 bases are TGTGCCAGCAGCTTGCGGGGGGACCAAGAGACC.

As to this clone: The read gets to within 3 residues of the CDR3 end, and the germline J gene fills in the rest. V is TRBV30 and J is TRBJ2-5, with 8 bases lining up with TRBD2. After removal of 0 bases from V and 2 bases from J, the junction contained 5 bases not matched to a gene. CDR3 size: 15 residues. CDR1 and CDR2 (germline): GTSNPN, SVGIG (reference sequence). CDR3 sequence: CAWSVDSGIQETQYF. Incomplete CDR3 DNA: TGTGCCTGGAGTGTTGATAGCGGGATACAAGAGACC.

To note about this clone: The observed sequence ends 3 residues before the CDR3 terminus, with the missing tail filled in from the germline J gene. The chain employs TRBV7-6 and TRBJ2-2; TRBD2 might be the D (5 bases). CDR3 length: 15 amino acids. V lost 4 bases and J 1 base, leaving 10 bases between the germline ends. CDR1 is SGHVS and CDR2 is FNYEAQ in the germline V gene. CDR3 bases read: TGTGCCAGCAGCTCCGGACTGGGGAACACCGGGGAG. Its translation: CASSSGLGNTGE. The full CDR3 sequence reads CASSSGLGNTGELFF. Full variable domain (remainder filled in from reference TRBV7-6 and TRBJ2-2): GAGVSQSPRYKVTKRGQDVALRCDPISGHVSLYWYRQALGQGPEFLTYFNYEAQQDKSGLPNDRFSAERPEGSISTLTIQRTEQRDSAMYRCASSSGLGNTGELFFGEGSRLTVL.

Notes on this clone: The read gets to within 3 residues of the CDR3 end, and the germline J gene fills in the rest. This chain joins TRBV19 and TRBJ1-2, with D perhaps matching TRBD1 (6 bases). Germline loops: CDR1 LNHDA, CDR2 SQIVND (reference sequence). Trimming left V 5 bases short and J 3 bases short, with 16 bases between. This CDR3 has 15 amino acids. The CDR3 sequence is CASSSTRGTHYGYTF. Incomplete CDR3 DNA: TGTGCCAGTAGTTCCACCCGCGGGACACACTATGGC.

In regard to this clone: The observed sequence ends 3 residues before the CDR3 terminus, with the missing tail filled in from the germline J gene. The V gene is TRBV19, the J gene TRBJ2-2, with D tentatively TRBD1 (6 bases). The CDR3 is made up of 14 amino acids. Trimming shortened V by 4 bases and J by 7 bases, and 13 bases separated the two germline ends. Germline V CDR1 and CDR2: LNHDA, SQIVND (reference sequence). Partial CDR3 DNA: TGTGCCAGTAGTAAGAAACAGGGTTTCGGGGAG. It encodes CASSKKQGFGE. The full CDR3 protein is CASSKKQGFGELFF.

With regard to this clone: The read falls 3 residues short of the CDR3 end, and the missing part is taken from the germline J gene. The J gene is TRBJ2-2, the V gene TRBV5-1, with TRBD1 matching over 7 bases. The CDR3 is 15 residues long. V was pared by 4 bases and J by 1 base, with 4 bases of the junction left unmatched. CDR1 SGHRS and CDR2 YFSETQ come from the germline V gene. The CDR3 reads CASSPGDRNTGELFF. The sequenced CDR3 bases are TGCGCCAGCAGCCCTGGGGACAGGAACACCGGGGAG. Full variable domain (missing parts from reference TRBV5-1 and TRBJ2-2): KAGVTQTPRYLIKTRGQQVTLSCSPISGHRSVSWYQQTPGQGLQFLFEYFSETQRNKGNFPGRFSGRQFSNSRSEMNVSTLELGDSALYLCASSPGDRNTGELFFGEGSRLTVL.

On this clone: Read data end 3 residues before the CDR3 end; the end is taken from the germline J gene. The chain is built from TRBV19 and TRBJ2-2, with no clear D. Germline V gives CDR1 LNHDA, CDR2 SQIVND (reference sequence). V dropped 4 bases and J dropped 2 bases, with 8 bases sitting between them. CDR3 length equals 14 residues. CDR3 DNA (partial): TGTGCCAGTAGTACAGTCGCAAACACCGGGGAG. Protein: CASSTVANTGE. The CDR3, in full, reads CASSTVANTGELFF. Looking up the rest from reference TRBV19 and TRBJ2-2 gives the full variable domain: DGGITQSPKYLFRKEGQNVTLSCEQNLNHDAMYWYRQDPGQGLRLIYYSQIVNDFQKGDIAEGYSVSREKKESFPLTVTSAQKNPTAFYLCASSTVANTGELFFGEGSRLTVL.

Comment on this clone: The read ends 3 residues shy of where the CDR3 ends; the end is completed using the germline J gene. The chain employs TRBV23-1 and TRBJ2-7; the D gene is possibly TRBD1 (6 bases). TRBV23-1 is an ORF for which the function is uncertain. The CDR3 is 15 amino acids. The V and J ends lost 4 bases and 1 base respectively, with 14 bases between them. The DNA read from the CDR3 is TGCGCCAGCAGTCTCAGGACAGCGAGGTCCTACGAG. It translates to CASSLRTARSYE. The full CDR3 protein reads CASSLRTARSYEQYF.

Of note for this clone: The read halts 3 residues ahead of the CDR3 end, with the missing end drawn from the germline J gene. V gene TRBV19 combines with J gene TRBJ1-2; possibly TRBD1 for D (5 bases). Per the germline V gene, CDR1 is LNHDA and CDR2 is SQIVND (reference sequence). CDR3 length: 14 residues. Deletions cut 4 bases from V and 4 bases from J, with 13 bases between. The sequenced part of the CDR3 DNA is TGTGCCAGTAGTACCTCGGGGACTCTCTATGGC. Amino acids: CASSTSGTLYG. The CDR3, in full, reads CASSTSGTLYGYTF.

Note on this clone: Sequencing ends 3 residues short of the CDR3 end; the germline J gene provides the rest. The rearrangement joins TRBV5-1 to TRBJ2-6; D is perhaps TRBD1 (6 bases). V lost 3 bases and J lost 1, with 11 bases in between. This CDR3 contains 16 residues. The germline CDR1 and CDR2 sequences are SGHRS and YFSETQ. Incomplete CDR3 DNA: TGCGCCAGCAGCTCAGGACAGCTTTCTGGGGCCAACGTC. Residues: CASSSGQLSGANV. The complete CDR3 reads CASSSGQLSGANVLTF.